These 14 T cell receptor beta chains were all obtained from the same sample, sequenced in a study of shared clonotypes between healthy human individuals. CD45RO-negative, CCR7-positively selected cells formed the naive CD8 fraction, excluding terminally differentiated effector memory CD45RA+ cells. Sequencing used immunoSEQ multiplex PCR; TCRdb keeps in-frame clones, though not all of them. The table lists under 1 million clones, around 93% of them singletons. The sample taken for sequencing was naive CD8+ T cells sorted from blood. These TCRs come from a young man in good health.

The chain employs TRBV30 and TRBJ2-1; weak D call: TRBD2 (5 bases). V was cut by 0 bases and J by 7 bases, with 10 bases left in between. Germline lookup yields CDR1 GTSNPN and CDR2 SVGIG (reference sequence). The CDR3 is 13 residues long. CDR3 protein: CAWSVEDGNEQFF. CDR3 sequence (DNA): TGTGCCTGGAGTGTGGAGGATGGGAATGAGCAGTTCTTC.

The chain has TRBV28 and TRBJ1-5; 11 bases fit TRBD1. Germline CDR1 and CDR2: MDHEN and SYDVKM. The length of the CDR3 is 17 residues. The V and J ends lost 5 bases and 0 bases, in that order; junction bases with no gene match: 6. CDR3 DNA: TGTGCCAGCAGTGGGGGACAGGGGGATTATAGCAATCAGCCCCAGCATTTT. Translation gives CASSGGQGDYSNQPQHF.

The CDR3 region has the DNA TGTGCCAGCAGCTTAAGTAGCGAGGCCGTCTATGATTTCACAGATACGCAGTATTTT. Translated, it gives CASSLSSEAVYDFTDTQYF. The chain combines TRBV11-2 with TRBJ2-3, with a tentative D call TRBD2 (5 bases). The germline gives CDR1 SGHAT, CDR2 FQNNGV. Trimming shortened V by 2 bases and J by 2 bases, and 23 bases separated the two germline ends. The CDR3 consists of 19 residues.

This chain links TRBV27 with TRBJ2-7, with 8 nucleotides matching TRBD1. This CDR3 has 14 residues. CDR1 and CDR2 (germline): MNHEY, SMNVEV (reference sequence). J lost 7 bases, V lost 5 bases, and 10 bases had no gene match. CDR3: CASSHGQGAGEQYF. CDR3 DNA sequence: TGTGCCAGCAGTCACGGGCAGGGGGCGGGGGAGCAGTACTTC.

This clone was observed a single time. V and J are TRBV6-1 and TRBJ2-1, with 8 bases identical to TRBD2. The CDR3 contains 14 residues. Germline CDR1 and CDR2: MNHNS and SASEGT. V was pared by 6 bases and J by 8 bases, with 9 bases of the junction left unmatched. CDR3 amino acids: CASRPRLAWDEQFF. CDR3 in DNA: TGTGCCAGCAGGCCAAGACTAGCGTGGGATGAGCAGTTCTTC.

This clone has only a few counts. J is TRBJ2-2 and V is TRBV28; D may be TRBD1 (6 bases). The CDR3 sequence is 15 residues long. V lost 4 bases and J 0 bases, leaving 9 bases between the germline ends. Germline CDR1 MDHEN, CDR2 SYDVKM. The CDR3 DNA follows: TGTGCCAGCAGTTCAGGGACAACGAACACCGGGGAGCTGTTTTTT. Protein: CASSSGTTNTGELFF.

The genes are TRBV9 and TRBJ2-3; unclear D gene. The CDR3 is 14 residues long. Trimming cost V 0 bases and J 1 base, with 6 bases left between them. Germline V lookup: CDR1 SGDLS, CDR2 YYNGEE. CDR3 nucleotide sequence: TGTGCCAGCAGCGTAGGGGTGGGCACAGATACGCAGTATTTT. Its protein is CASSVGVGTDTQYF.

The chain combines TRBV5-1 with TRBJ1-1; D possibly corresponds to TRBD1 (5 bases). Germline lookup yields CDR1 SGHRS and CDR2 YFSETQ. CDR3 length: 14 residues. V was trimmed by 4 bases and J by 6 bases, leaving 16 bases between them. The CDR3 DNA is TGCGCCAGCAGCCCTGACCAGGGCGGCTCTGAAGCTTTCTTT. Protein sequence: CASSPDQGGSEAFF.

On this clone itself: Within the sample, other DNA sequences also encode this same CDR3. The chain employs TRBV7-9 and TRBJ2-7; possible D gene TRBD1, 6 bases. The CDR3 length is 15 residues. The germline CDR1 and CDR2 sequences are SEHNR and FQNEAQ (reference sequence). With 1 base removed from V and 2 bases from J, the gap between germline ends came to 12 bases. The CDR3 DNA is TGTGCCAGCAGCTTAGTAGGCAGGGGAACCTACGAGCAGTACTTC. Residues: CASSLVGRGTYEQYF.

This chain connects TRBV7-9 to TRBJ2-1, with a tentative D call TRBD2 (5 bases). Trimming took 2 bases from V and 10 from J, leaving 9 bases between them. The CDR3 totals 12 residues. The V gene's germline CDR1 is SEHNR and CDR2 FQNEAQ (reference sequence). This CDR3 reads CASSLSEREQFF. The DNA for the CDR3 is TGTGCCAGCAGCTTATCGGAGCGGGAGCAGTTCTTC.

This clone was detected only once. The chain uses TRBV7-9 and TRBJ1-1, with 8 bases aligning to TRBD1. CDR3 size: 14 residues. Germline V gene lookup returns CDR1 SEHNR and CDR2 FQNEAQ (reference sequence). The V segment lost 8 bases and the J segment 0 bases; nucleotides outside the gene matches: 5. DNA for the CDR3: TGTGCCAGCTGGGACAGGAATGTGAACACTGAAGCTTTCTTT. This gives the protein CASWDRNVNTEAFF. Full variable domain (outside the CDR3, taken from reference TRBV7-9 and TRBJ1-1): DTGVSQNPRHKITKRGQNVTFRCDPISEHNRLYWYRQTLGQGPEFLTYFQNEAQLEKSRLLSDRFSAERPKGSFSTLEIQRTEQGDSAMYLCASWDRNVNTEAFFGQGTRLTVV.

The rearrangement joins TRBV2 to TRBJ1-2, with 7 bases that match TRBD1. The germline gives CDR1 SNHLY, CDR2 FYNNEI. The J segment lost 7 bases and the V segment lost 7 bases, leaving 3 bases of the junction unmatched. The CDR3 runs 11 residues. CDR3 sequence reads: CASKTGPGYTF. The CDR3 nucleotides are TGTGCCAGCAAGACAGGGCCTGGCTACACCTTC.

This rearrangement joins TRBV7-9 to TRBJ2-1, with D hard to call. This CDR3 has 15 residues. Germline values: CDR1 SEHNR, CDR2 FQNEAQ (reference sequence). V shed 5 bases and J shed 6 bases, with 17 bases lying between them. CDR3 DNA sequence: TGTGCCAGCAGCCAGACGATAGGAGCATCCAATGAGCAGTTCTTC. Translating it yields CASSQTIGASNEQFF.

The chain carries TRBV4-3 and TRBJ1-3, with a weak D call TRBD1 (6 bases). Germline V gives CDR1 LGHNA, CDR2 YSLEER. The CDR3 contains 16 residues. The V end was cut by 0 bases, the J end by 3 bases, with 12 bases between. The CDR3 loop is CASSQDFTGSGNTIYF. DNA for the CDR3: TGCGCCAGCAGCCAAGACTTCACAGGGAGTGGAAACACCATATATTTT.